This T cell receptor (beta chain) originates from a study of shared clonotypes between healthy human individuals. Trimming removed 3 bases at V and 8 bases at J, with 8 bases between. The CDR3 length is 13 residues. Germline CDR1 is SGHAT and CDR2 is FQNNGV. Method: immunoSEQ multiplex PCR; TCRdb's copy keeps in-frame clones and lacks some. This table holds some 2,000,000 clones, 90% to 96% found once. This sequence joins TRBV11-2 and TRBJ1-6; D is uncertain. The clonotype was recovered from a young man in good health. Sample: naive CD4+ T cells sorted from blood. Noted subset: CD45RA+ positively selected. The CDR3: CASSFFLDSPLHF. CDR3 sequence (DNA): TGTGCCAGCAGCTTTTTTCTGGATTCACCCCTCCACTTT.